This T cell receptor (beta chain) was observed in a study of OX40 agonist ivuxolimab in advanced cancers. Study as a whole: Every 2 weeks, ivuxolimab was infused into the patients intravenously at between 0.01 and 10 mg/kg. Study-wide results and limits: At doses 0.1 to 3.0 mg/kg, CD4+ and CD8+ clones expanded. More expanded clones were found, on average, in CD8+ than in CD4+ T cells.

As to this clone: What it binds is unknown.

The method was immunoSEQ multiplex PCR; TCRdb's version includes in-frame clones alone and lacks a portion of them. Here the sample spans 55,000 to 85,000 clones, 86% being singletons. CDR1 is SNHLY, CDR2 FYNNEI, per germline. CDR3 length: 16 amino acids. Trimming cost V 4 bases and J 5 bases; bases outside gene matches: 9. The TCR originated in an adult with an advanced solid tumor such as melanoma, head and neck, liver or kidney cancer. The chain links TRBV2 to TRBJ2-5, with 11 nucleotides matching TRBD1. Sequenced material: CD4+ or CD8+ T cells sorted from blood, taken in a trial of the OX40 agonist ivuxolimab. The CDR3 is CASSARTGGSRETQYF. The CDR3 region has the DNA TGTGCCAGCAGTGCGAGGACAGGGGGCTCGAGGGAGACCCAGTACTTC.